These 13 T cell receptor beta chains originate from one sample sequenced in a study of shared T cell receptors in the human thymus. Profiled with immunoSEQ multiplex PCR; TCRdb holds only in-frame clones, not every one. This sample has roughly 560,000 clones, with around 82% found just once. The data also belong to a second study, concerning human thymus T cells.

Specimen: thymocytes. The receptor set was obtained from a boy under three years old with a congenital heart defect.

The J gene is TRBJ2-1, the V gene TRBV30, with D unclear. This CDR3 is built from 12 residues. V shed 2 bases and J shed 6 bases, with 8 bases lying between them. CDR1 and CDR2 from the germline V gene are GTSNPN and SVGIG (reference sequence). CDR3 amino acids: CAWSRQANEQFF. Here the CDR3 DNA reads TGTGCCTGGAGTAGGCAGGCCAATGAGCAGTTCTTC.

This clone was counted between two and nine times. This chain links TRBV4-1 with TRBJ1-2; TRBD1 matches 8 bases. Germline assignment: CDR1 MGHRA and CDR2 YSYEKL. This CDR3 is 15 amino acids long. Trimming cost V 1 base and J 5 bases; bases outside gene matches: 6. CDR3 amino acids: CASSQAGTGPYGYTF. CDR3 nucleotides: TGCGCCAGCAGCCAAGCCGGGACAGGCCCTTATGGCTACACCTTC.

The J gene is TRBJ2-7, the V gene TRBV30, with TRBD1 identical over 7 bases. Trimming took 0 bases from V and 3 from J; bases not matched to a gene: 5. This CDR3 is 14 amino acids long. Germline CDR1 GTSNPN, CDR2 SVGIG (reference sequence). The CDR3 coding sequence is TGTGCCTGGAGTGTACAAGGGGGCTACTACGAGCAGTACTTC. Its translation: CAWSVQGGYYEQYF.

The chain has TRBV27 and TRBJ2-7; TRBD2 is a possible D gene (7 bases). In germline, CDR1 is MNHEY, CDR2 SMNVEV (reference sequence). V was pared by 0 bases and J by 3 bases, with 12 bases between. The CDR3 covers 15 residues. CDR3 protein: CASSLSGGGGYEQYF. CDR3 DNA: TGTGCCAGCAGTTTATCAGGGGGAGGGGGCTACGAGCAGTACTTC.

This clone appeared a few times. Here the CDR3 reads CASSHPGGDGYTF. The CDR3 DNA reads TGTGCCAGCAGCCACCCGGGAGGGGATGGCTACACCTTC. The chain joins TRBV5-5 to TRBJ1-2; possible D gene TRBD1, 5 bases. CDR3 size: 13 residues. Germline V gives CDR1 SGHKS, CDR2 YYEKEE (reference sequence). Trimming removed 4 bases from V and 6 bases from J, with 13 bases in between.

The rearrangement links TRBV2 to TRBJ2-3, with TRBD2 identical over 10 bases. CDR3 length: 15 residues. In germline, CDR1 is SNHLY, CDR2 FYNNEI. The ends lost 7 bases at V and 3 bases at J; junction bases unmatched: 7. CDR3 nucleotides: TGTGCCAGCACGCGACTAGCGGGTTTGACAGATACGCAGTATTTT. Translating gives CASTRLAGLTDTQYF. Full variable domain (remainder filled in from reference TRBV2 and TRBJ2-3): EPEVTQTPSHQVTQMGQEVILRCVPISNHLYFYWYRQILGQKVEFLVSFYNNEISEKSEIFDDQFSVERPDGSNFTLKIRSTKLEDSAMYFCASTRLAGLTDTQYFGPGTRLTVL.

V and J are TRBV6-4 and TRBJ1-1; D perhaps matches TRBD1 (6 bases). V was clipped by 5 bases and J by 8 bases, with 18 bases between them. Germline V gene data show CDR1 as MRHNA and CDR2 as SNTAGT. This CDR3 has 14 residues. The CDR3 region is CASSHRPGDGEAFF. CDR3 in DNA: TGTGCCAGCAGTCATAGGCCAGGGGACGGGGAAGCTTTCTTT.

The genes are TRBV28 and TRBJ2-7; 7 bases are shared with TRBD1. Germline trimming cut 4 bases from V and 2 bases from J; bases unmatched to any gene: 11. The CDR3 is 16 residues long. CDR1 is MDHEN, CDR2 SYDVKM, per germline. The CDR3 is CASSSQTGVCAYEQYF. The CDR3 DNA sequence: TGTGCCAGCAGTTCTCAAACAGGGGTGTGTGCCTACGAGCAGTACTTC.

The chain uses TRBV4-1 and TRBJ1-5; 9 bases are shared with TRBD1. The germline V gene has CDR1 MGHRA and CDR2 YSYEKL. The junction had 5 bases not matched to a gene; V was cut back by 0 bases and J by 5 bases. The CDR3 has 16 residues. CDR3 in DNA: TGCGCCAGCAGCCAAGATTGGGACAGGGCCCATCAGCCCCAGCATTTT. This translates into CASSQDWDRAHQPQHF.

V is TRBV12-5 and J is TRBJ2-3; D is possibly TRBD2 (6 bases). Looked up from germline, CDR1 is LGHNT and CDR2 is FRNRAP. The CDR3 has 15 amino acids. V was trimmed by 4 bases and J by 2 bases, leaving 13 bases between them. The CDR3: CASGSKGLNTDTQYF. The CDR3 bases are TGTGCTAGTGGTTCCAAGGGACTGAACACAGATACGCAGTATTTT.

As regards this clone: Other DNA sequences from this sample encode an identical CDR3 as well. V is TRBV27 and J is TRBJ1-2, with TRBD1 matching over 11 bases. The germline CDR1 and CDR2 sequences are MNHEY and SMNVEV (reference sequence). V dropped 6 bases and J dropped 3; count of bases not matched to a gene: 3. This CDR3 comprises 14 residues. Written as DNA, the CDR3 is TGTGCCAGCAGGCCGGGACAGGGGGACTATGGCTACACCTTC. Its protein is CASRPGQGDYGYTF.

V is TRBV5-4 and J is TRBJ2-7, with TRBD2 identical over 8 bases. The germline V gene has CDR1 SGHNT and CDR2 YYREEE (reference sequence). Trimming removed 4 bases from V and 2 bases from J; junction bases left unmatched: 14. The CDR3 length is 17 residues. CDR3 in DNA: TGTGCCAGCAGCGTGGGGACTAGGAGAGGGCTTACCTACGAGCAGTACTTC. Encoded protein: CASSVGTRRGLTYEQYF. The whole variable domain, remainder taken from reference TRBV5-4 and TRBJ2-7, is ETGVTQSPTHLIKTRGQQVTLRCSSQSGHNTVSWYQQALGQGPQFIFQYYREEENGRGNFPPRFSGLQFPNYSSELNVNALELDDSALYLCASSVGTRRGLTYEQYFGPGTRLTVT.

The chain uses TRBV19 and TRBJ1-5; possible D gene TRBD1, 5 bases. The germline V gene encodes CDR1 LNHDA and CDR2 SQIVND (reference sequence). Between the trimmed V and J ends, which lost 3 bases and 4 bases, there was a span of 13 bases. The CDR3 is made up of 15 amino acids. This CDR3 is CASSIWGRPNQPQHF. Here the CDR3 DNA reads TGTGCCAGTAGTATCTGGGGCCGCCCAAATCAGCCCCAGCATTTT.